The entry below gives a single TCR beta chain sequence along with its context. The antigen is unknown. The data originate from a study of cytomegalovirus exposure and HLA in healthy donors. The study, taken as a whole, reports: Association with HLA alleles at 0.05 false discovery rate was found for 15,000 or so TCR beta sequences in a later analysis. When analyzed later, a missense DCLRE1C variant was found to be linked to TCR beta V- and J-gene trimming.

A multiplex PCR was run with 60 Vbeta primers and 13 Jbeta primers. Original data processing: Roughly 83 million unique TCR beta chains, roughly 11 million of them shared, were counted by a later analysis. Sequencing was performed with immunoSEQ multiplex PCR; in TCRdb, only in-frame clones are kept and a portion is missing. V, J and clone size were drawn from that table, and D and trimming were deduced from the DNA. The sample lists 150,000 to 200,000 clones, over 75% seen once, with around 0.89% in the top ten. Germline V gene lookup returns CDR1 SGHTA and CDR2 FQGNSA. This CDR3 has 14 amino acids. Trimming removed 5 bases from V and 7 bases from J, with 15 bases in between.

This clonotype was obtained from a woman between 50 and 59 years old in good health and CMV-seropositive. The gene calls are TRBV7-2 and TRBJ1-5; D is unresolved. The material sequenced was PBMCs. CDR3 DNA: TGTGCCAGCAGCCTCACCCCATCGGGGCAGCCCCAGCATTTT. Amino acid sequence: CASSLTPSGQPQHF.